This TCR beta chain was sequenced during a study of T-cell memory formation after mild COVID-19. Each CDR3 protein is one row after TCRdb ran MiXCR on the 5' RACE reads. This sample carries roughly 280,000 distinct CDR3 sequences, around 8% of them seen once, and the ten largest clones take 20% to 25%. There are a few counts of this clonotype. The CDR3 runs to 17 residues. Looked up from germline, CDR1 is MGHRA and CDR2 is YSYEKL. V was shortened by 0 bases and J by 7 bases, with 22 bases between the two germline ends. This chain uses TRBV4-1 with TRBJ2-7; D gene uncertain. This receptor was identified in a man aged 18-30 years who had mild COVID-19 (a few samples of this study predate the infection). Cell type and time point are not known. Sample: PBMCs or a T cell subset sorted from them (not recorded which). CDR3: CASSQEVPSSGRREQYF. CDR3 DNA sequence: TGCGCCAGCAGCCAAGAGGTCCCTTCGTCCGGGCGGAGAGAGCAGTACTTC.